The rows below give T cell receptor beta chains drawn from one sample of a study of T cell changes during pregnancy in multiple sclerosis. Measured with immunoSEQ multiplex PCR; TCRdb has only the in-frame clones, and not every one. The table has about 100,000 clones, roughly 90% seen once. This specimen was peripheral blood, taken after pregnancy. All receptors derive from a female donor with multiple sclerosis, enrolled in a pregnancy study. Each CDR3 is given with its conserved first and last residue. A D gene is named only where the DNA matches it firmly. Size is stated for part of the rows, as once, few or many counts, or as a class when the clone is expanded.

d_gene,v_gene,abundance,j_gene,CDR3nt,CDR3aa
-,TRBV9,-,TRBJ2-7,TGTGCCAGCAGCGCCGGCGGTAGCGGCTACGAGCAGTACTTC,CASSAGGSGYEQYF
-,TRBV5-1,-,TRBJ2-2,TGCGCCAGCAGAGGCAGCGTGAACACCGGGGAGCTGTTTTTT,CASRGSVNTGELFF
-,TRBV7-8,-,TRBJ2-7,TGTGCCAGCAGCGTAGACACCTCCTACGAGCAGTACTTC,CASSVDTSYEQYF
-,TRBV19,-,TRBJ1-1,TGTGCCAGTAGGAGACAGAATATGAACACTGAAGCTTTCTTT,CASRRQNMNTEAFF
TRBD1,TRBV27,-,TRBJ2-7,TGTGCCAGCAGCTCAGGGGGCAGCTCCTACGAGCAGTACTTC,CASSSGGSSYEQYF
-,TRBV2,-,TRBJ1-5,TGTGCCAGCGGGGAGGGGGAAGGAGGACAGCCCCAGCATTTT,CASGEGEGGQPQHF
-,TRBV2,-,TRBJ2-1,TGTGCCAGCATAAGTGGCACCTACAATGAGCAGTTCTTC,CASISGTYNEQFF
-,TRBV11-3,few,TRBJ1-1,TGTGCCAGCAGCTTAGGAGGGAACACTGAAGCTTTCTTT,CASSLGGNTEAFF
-,TRBV28,-,TRBJ1-2,TGTGCCAGCAGGCCCTCGGGCGGGCCACACTATGGCTACACCTTC,CASRPSGGPHYGYTF
TRBD1,TRBV10-2,-,TRBJ2-2,TGCGCCAGCGAGGGGGGGGACAGGGTCAGGAGCACCGGGGAGCTGTTTTTT,CASEGGDRVRSTGELFF
TRBD1,TRBV27,-,TRBJ1-2,TGTGCCAGCAGTTCCCGGGACAGGGATAGGGGGGGCTACACCTTC,CASSSRDRDRGGYTF
-,TRBV5-1,-,TRBJ2-7,TGCGCCAGCAGCTCCGACAGCACCTACGAGCAGTACTTC,CASSSDSTYEQYF
-,TRBV5-4,-,TRBJ2-1,TGTGCCAGCAGCTTGGGTGGGCGAACAGGCCGTAACAATGAGCAGTTCTTC,CASSLGGRTGRNNEQFF
TRBD2,TRBV5-8,once,TRBJ2-2,TGTGCCAGCAGCTTGGGACTAGCGGGACCCCCCGCCGGGGAGCTGTTTTTT,CASSLGLAGPPAGELFF
TRBD2,TRBV7-9,-,TRBJ2-7,TGTGCCAGCAGTTCTAGCGGGAGGGTCGTTACCTACGAGCAGTACTTC,CASSSSGRVVTYEQYF
-,TRBV28,-,TRBJ1-2,TGTGCCAGCAGTGCGGACAGTGTCTATGGCTACACCTTC,CASSADSVYGYTF
-,TRBV5-6,-,TRBJ2-7,TGTGCCAGCAGCTTGACTAGCCCAAGCTCCTACGAGCAGTACTTC,CASSLTSPSSYEQYF
TRBD2,TRBV7-3,-,TRBJ2-3,TGTGCCAGCAGCCCAACTAGCGGTACAGATACGCAGTATTTT,CASSPTSGTDTQYF
-,TRBV2,-,TRBJ1-5,TGTGCCAGCAGTGGAGAAACAGGGAATCAGCCCCAGCATTTT,CASSGETGNQPQHF
-,TRBV28,-,TRBJ1-1,TGTGCCAGCAGGTTTACGCGCCGGAACACTGAAGCTTTCTTT,CASRFTRRNTEAFF
-,TRBV4-3,-,TRBJ1-1,TGCGCCAGCAGCCAAGATATGGTGGGGGGGACTGAAGCTTTCTTT,CASSQDMVGGTEAFF
TRBD1,TRBV28,-,TRBJ1-5,TGTGCCAGCAGTTTACAGGGGGTGATAAATCAGCCCCAGCATTTT,CASSLQGVINQPQHF
TRBD1,TRBV25-1,-,TRBJ1-6,TGTGCCAGCAGTGAAAGGGGGCTGGGTAATTCACCCCTCCACTTT,CASSERGLGNSPLHF